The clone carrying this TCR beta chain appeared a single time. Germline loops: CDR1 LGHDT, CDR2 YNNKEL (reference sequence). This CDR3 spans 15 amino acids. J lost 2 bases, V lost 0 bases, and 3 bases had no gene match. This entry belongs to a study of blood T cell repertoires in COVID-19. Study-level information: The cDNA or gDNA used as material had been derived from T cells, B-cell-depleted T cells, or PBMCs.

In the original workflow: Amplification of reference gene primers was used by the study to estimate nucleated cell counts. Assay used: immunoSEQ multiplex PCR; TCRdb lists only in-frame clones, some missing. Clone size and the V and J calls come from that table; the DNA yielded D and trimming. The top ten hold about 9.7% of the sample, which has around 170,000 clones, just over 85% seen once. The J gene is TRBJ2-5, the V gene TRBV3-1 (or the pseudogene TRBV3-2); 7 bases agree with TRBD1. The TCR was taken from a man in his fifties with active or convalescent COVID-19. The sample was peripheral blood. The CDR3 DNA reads TGTGCCAGCAGCCAAGAGCAGGACAGGCAAGAGACCCAGTACTTC. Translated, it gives CASSQEQDRQETQYF.